The present T cell receptor (beta chain) was sequenced within a study of shared clonotypes between healthy human individuals. At the level of the study: Each donor had three CD4 naive, three CD4 memory, two CD8 naive and one CD8 memory plate.

Repertoires were generated with immunoSEQ multiplex PCR, while TCRdb's copy carries only in-frame clones and drops some. The sample lists approximately 2.5 million clones, 80% to 95% occurring once. The sequenced material came from naive CD4+ T cells from PBMCs. Stated subset: CD45RA+ positively selected. The clonotype originates from a man between 18 and 29 years old in good health. Some clones in this sample may be carry-over from other donors' samples.

This CDR3 is CASSLETSGSSNEQFF. As DNA, the CDR3 is TGCGCCAGCAGCCTTGAGACTAGCGGGAGCTCAAATGAGCAGTTCTTC. V is TRBV5-1 and J is TRBJ2-1; 12 nucleotides align to TRBD2. There are 16 residues in the CDR3. CDR1 and CDR2 from the germline V gene are SGHRS and YFSETQ. V lost 4 bases, J lost 7 bases, and 9 bases stayed unmatched.